This TCR beta chain was documented in a study of T cell responses to AZD1222 COVID-19 vaccine. Concerning this clone itself: Its target is unknown.

Assay: immunoSEQ multiplex PCR; the TCRdb copy retains only in-frame clones and omits some. The table shows fewer than 120,000 clones, with about 95% occurring only once. V trimming: 4 bases; J trimming: 5 bases; junction bases outside the gene matches: 12. There are 16 residues in the CDR3. CDR1 and CDR2 from the germline V gene are MNHEY and SVGEGT. Study-wide points: Baseline testing showed seropositivity in only six or seven AZD1222 recipients. Vaccination with two AZD1222 doses was followed by a rise in Spike-specific TCR breadth and depth. Possibly, clonal diversity was underestimated; donors were largely white British and included more females.

The TCR sequence derives from an adult who received the AZD1222 COVID-19 vaccine. Source: peripheral blood, taken 28 days after the second AZD1222 dose. The chain joins TRBV6-2 or TRBV6-3 to TRBJ1-1; TRBD1 matches at 8 bases. CDR3 residues: CASSSKQGVKSTEAFF. The CDR3, as DNA: TGTGCCAGCAGTTCCAAACAGGGGGTGAAGAGTACTGAAGCTTTCTTT.